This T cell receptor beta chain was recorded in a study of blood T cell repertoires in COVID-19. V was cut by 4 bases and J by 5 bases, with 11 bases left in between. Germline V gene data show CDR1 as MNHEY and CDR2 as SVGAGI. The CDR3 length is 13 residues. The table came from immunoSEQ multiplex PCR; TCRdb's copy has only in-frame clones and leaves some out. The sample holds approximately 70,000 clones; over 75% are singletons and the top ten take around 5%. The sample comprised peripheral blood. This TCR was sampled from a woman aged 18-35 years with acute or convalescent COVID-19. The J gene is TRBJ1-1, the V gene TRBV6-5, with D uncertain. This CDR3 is CASSSGGRTEAFF. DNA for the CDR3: TGTGCCAGCAGTTCCGGAGGGAGGACTGAAGCTTTCTTT.